One and the same sample provided the 2 T cell receptor beta chains below, sequenced in a study of OX40 agonist ivuxolimab in advanced cancers. This table comes from immunoSEQ multiplex PCR, and its TCRdb copy is limited to in-frame clones, with some not included. This table holds tens of thousands of clones, roughly four fifths found once. Here the sequenced sample was CD4+ or CD8+ T cells sorted from blood, taken in a trial of the OX40 agonist ivuxolimab. The receptors originated from an adult with an advanced solid tumor such as melanoma, head and neck, liver or kidney cancer.

This chain links TRBV27 with TRBJ2-7, with TRBD2 identical over 14 bases. CDR1 MNHEY and CDR2 SMNVEV come from the germline V gene (reference sequence). J was trimmed by 2 bases and V by 4 bases; bases with no gene match: 7. The CDR3 loop spans 17 amino acids. Written as DNA, the CDR3 is TGTGCCAGCAGTTCGAGGACTAGCGGGGGGCTACCCTACGAGCAGTACTTC. As protein: CASSSRTSGGLPYEQYF.

This chain connects TRBV6-5 to TRBJ1-5, with D perhaps matching TRBD1 (6 bases). This CDR3 comprises 15 residues. V dropped 0 bases and J dropped 7 bases, with 13 bases sitting between them. Germline CDR1 and CDR2: MNHEY and SVGAGI. The CDR3 sequence is CASSYSQGIAQPQHF. The CDR3 region has the DNA TGTGCCAGCAGTTACTCCCAGGGGATAGCCCAGCCCCAGCATTTT.